Shown below are 14 T cell receptor beta chains from a single sample sequenced in a study of patients and donors after allogeneic stem cell transplantation. From the RT-PCR reads, TCRdb called clonotypes with MiXCR, one entry per CDR3 protein. Of roughly 880,000 distinct CDR3 sequences in the sample, approximately 18% were seen once. The sample taken for sequencing was blood, either unsorted or a sorted T cell fraction (not recorded which). The receptors here all came from a human donor who was either an allogeneic HSCT recipient or a stem cell or donor lymphocyte infusion donor (not recorded which). It is not recorded whose cells these are; they may come from a transplant donor.

This clonotype was counted between two and nine times. The V and J genes are TRBV7-7 and TRBJ2-5; 9 bases are a match to TRBD2. Germline values: CDR1 SSHAT, CDR2 FNYEAQ (reference sequence). This CDR3 contains 18 residues. V gave up 5 bases and J gave up 2 bases; unmatched junction bases: 15. The DNA of the CDR3 is TGTGCCAGCAGCCCCAACGTAGTTAGCGGGAGTAGTCAAGAGACCCAGTACTTC. This translates into CASSPNVVSGSSQETQYF. The full variable domain, completed using reference TRBV7-7 and TRBJ2-5, is GAGVSQSPRYKVTKRGQDVTLRCDPISSHATLYWYQQALGQGPEFLTYFNYEAQPDKSGLPSDRFSAERPEGSISTLTIQRTEQRDSAMYRCASSPNVVSGSSQETQYFGPGTRLLVL.

This clonotype was counted between two and nine times. This chain connects TRBV5-1 to TRBJ1-1; no reliable D call. The germline gives CDR1 SGHRS, CDR2 YFSETQ. The V end lost 0 bases, the J end lost 1 base, and 7 bases lay between the germline ends. CDR3 length: 14 amino acids. The CDR3 sequence: CASSLVQANTEAFF. The CDR3 DNA reads TGCGCCAGCAGCTTGGTACAAGCGAACACTGAAGCTTTCTTT.

In this sample, this clonotype turned up a few times. CDR3 residues: CASSSGLRETQYF. CDR3 DNA sequence: TGTGCCAGCAGTTCGGGACTACGCGAGACCCAGTACTTC. The chain joins TRBV6-2 or TRBV6-3 to TRBJ2-5, with 7 bases that match TRBD2. Trimming cost V 4 bases and J 5 bases; bases outside gene matches: 4. CDR1 MNHEY and CDR2 SVGEGT come from the germline V gene. The length of the CDR3 is 13 residues.

This clonotype was observed a handful of times. V is TRBV7-8 and J is TRBJ2-1; 9 bases agree with TRBD2. The CDR3 contains 15 residues. CDR1 SGHVS and CDR2 FQNEAQ come from the germline V gene. The V segment lost 3 bases and the J segment 5 bases; nucleotides outside the gene matches: 5. The CDR3 DNA sequence: TGTGCCAGCAGCTTGGGCGGGGGGGCCAACAATGAGCAGTTCTTC. Its protein is CASSLGGGANNEQFF.

This clonotype came up a few times. This chain connects TRBV19 to TRBJ1-5, with a weak D call TRBD1 (5 bases). The CDR3 covers 17 residues. V lost 1 base and J 0 bases, leaving 13 bases between the germline ends. Germline V gives CDR1 LNHDA, CDR2 SQIVND (reference sequence). The CDR3 DNA reads as TGTGCCAGTAGTATAGGGGACCCGCAACATAGCAATCAGCCCCAGCATTTT. Translating it yields CASSIGDPQHSNQPQHF.

This clonotype was seen only a few times. This rearrangement joins TRBV6-1 to TRBJ2-3, with TRBD2 matching 16 bases. Per germline, CDR1 MNHNS and CDR2 SASEGT. Trimming took 5 bases from V and 7 from J; bases not matched to a gene: 6. The CDR3 length is 16 residues. The CDR3 DNA is TGTGCCAGCAGTAAAGGGACTAGCGGGAGGGTGAATACGCAGTATTTT. It translates to CASSKGTSGRVNTQYF.

This clonotype was detected a few times. The chain couples TRBV6-5 to TRBJ1-5; perhaps TRBD1 as D (6 bases). CDR3 length equals 16 residues. Germline V lookup: CDR1 MNHEY, CDR2 SVGAGI. Between the trimmed V and J ends, which lost 4 bases and 0 bases, there was a span of 13 bases. The CDR3, as DNA: TGTGCCAGCAGTTCCCGGGACACTCCTAGCAATCAGCCCCAGCATTTT. Translated: CASSSRDTPSNQPQHF.

The V and J genes are TRBV20-1 and TRBJ1-1; unclear D gene. Germline CDR1 is DFQATT and CDR2 is SNEGSKA (reference sequence). The V gene lost 5 bases and the J gene lost 8 bases, with 12 bases spanning the gap. This CDR3 comprises 11 residues. CDR3 loop: CSAPGQSEAFF. Here the CDR3 DNA reads TGCAGTGCTCCAGGTCAGTCCGAAGCTTTCTTT.

This clonotype was counted between two and nine times. The chain joins TRBV5-1 to TRBJ2-1, with a possible D match to TRBD1 (5 bases). The CDR3 has 16 amino acids. Trimming took off 0 bases at V and 4 bases at J, with 14 bases between the two ends. CDR1 and CDR2 from the germline V gene are SGHRS and YFSETQ. CDR3 amino acids: CASSLATGPYYNEQFF. CDR3 nucleotide sequence: TGCGCCAGCAGCTTGGCAACAGGTCCCTATTACAATGAGCAGTTCTTC.

The sample holds a few counts of this clonotype. V and J are TRBV2 and TRBJ1-1; D remains ambiguous. This CDR3 is 11 amino acids long. Trimming shortened V by 7 bases and J by 8 bases, and 11 bases separated the two germline ends. Germline V gene data show CDR1 as SNHLY and CDR2 as FYNNEI. CDR3 amino acids: CASIMTVEAFF. Written as DNA, the CDR3 is TGTGCCAGCATTATGACGGTGGAAGCTTTCTTT.

The chain combines TRBV5-1 with TRBJ1-4; D is ambiguous. CDR1 and CDR2 (germline): SGHRS, YFSETQ. V dropped 2 bases and J dropped 3 bases, with 8 bases sitting between them. This CDR3 is built from 14 residues. The CDR3 bases are TGCGCCAGCAGCTTTGTCGGGTCTAATGAAAAACTGTTTTTT. Translation: CASSFVGSNEKLFF.

The chain couples TRBV7-6 to TRBJ2-6, with D hard to call. V gave up 1 base and J gave up 2 bases, with 9 bases separating them. The V gene's germline CDR1 is SGHVS and CDR2 FNYEAQ. The CDR3 covers 16 residues. CDR3 nucleotides: TGTGCCAGCAGCTTAGGGGTAGCCGCTGGGGCCAACGTCCTGACTTTC. This sequence encodes CASSLGVAAGANVLTF.

A few counts support this clonotype. The chain joins TRBV4-2 to TRBJ2-5; 11 bases are a match to TRBD2. CDR1 and CDR2 from the germline V gene are LGHNA and YNFKEQ. V lost 0 bases, J lost 5 bases, and 5 bases stayed unmatched. This CDR3 is built from 16 residues. The DNA for the CDR3 is TGTGCCAGCAGCCAAGAAGTAGCGGGAGGGCCGGAGACCCAGTACTTC. Translation: CASSQEVAGGPETQYF.

The gene calls are TRBV28 and TRBJ2-6; TRBD1 or TRBD2 may be the D gene (6 bases each). Trimming took 8 bases from V and 1 from J, leaving 21 bases between them. Looked up from germline, CDR1 is MDHEN and CDR2 is SYDVKM. This CDR3 comprises 18 residues. The CDR3 protein is CASAFDGGLKSGANVLTF. Written as DNA, the CDR3 is TGTGCCAGCGCCTTCGACGGGGGCTTAAAATCTGGGGCCAACGTCCTGACTTTC.